Presented here are 21 T cell receptor beta chains from one specimen sequenced in a study of blood T cell repertoires in COVID-19. Generated by immunoSEQ multiplex PCR, the TCRdb table keeps only in-frame clones and is missing some. The sample lists about 180,000 clones; 75% to 90% were seen once. Material: PBMCs or T cells enriched from blood (not recorded which). These TCRs come from a man in his forties who had recovered from COVID-19.

The rearrangement joins TRBV30 to TRBJ1-1; D might be TRBD1 (6 bases). Trimming pared 1 base from V and 4 bases from J, leaving 19 bases between. This CDR3 has 16 amino acids. Germline CDR1 GTSNPN, CDR2 SVGIG (reference sequence). The CDR3 DNA reads TGTGCCTGGAGTGGACAGTTTGGGGGGGCAGGCACTGAAGCTTTCTTT. Translation: CAWSGQFGGAGTEAFF.

J is TRBJ2-1 and V is TRBV19, with 8 bases fitting TRBD1. Germline V CDR1 and CDR2: LNHDA, SQIVND (reference sequence). The V segment lost 6 bases and the J segment 4 bases; nucleotides outside the gene matches: 8. The CDR3 is 15 residues long. CDR3 amino acids: CASRDRAFGYNEQFF. As DNA, the CDR3 is TGTGCCAGTAGGGACAGGGCTTTTGGTTACAATGAGCAGTTCTTC. Using reference TRBV19 and TRBJ2-1 for the parts outside the CDR3, the full variable domain is DGGITQSPKYLFRKEGQNVTLSCEQNLNHDAMYWYRQDPGQGLRLIYYSQIVNDFQKGDIAEGYSVSREKKESFPLTVTSAQKNPTAFYLCASRDRAFGYNEQFFGPGTRLTVL.

Written as DNA, the CDR3 is TGTGCCACCAGCAGAGACCGTCTCGGGGAGCTGTTTTTT. This sequence encodes CATSRDRLGELFF. The chain uses TRBV15 and TRBJ2-2; D is undetermined. Germline values: CDR1 LNHNV, CDR2 YYDKDF (reference sequence). This CDR3 has 13 residues. V shed 0 bases and J shed 7 bases, with 6 bases lying between them.

This clone appeared a few times. The J gene is TRBJ1-1, the V gene TRBV6-5; 8 bases line up with TRBD1. Germline loops: CDR1 MNHEY, CDR2 SVGAGI. There are 14 residues in the CDR3. With 5 bases clipped from V and 3 bases from J, the junction kept 5 bases outside the gene matches. The chain's CDR3 is CASSPRTGHTEAFF. The CDR3 DNA is TGTGCCAGCAGTCCCCGGACAGGGCACACTGAAGCTTTCTTT.

This clone came up many times. This rearrangement joins TRBV14 to TRBJ2-3; perhaps TRBD1 as D (8 bases). Between the trimmed V and J ends, which lost 1 base and 6 bases, there was a span of 14 bases. The CDR3 runs to 15 residues. Germline V lookup: CDR1 SGHDN, CDR2 FVKESK. CDR3 in amino acids: CASSQGTGRGDTQYF. CDR3 sequence (DNA): TGTGCCAGCAGCCAAGGGACAGGGAGGGGCGATACGCAGTATTTT.

This clone is a singleton in its sample. The chain links TRBV11-3 to TRBJ2-7; tentatively, D is TRBD1 (8 bases). The CDR3 spans 12 residues. CDR1 and CDR2 (germline): SGHNT, YENEEA. Trimming removed 5 bases from V and 7 bases from J, with 12 bases in between. CDR3 coding DNA: TGTGCCAGCAGCGGACAGGGAGGGGAGCAGTACTTC. Its protein product is CASSGQGGEQYF.

The gene calls are TRBV4-1 and TRBJ2-5; 12 bases match TRBD1. Per the germline V gene, CDR1 is MGHRA and CDR2 is YSYEKL. This CDR3 has 16 amino acids. The junction had 8 bases not matched to a gene; V was cut back by 3 bases and J by 6 bases. For the CDR3, the DNA is TGCGCCAGCAGCCACCCGGGACAGGGGGCTGAGCAGACCCAGTACTTC. Residues: CASSHPGQGAEQTQYF.

The V call is TRBV6-5, the J call TRBJ2-5; weak D call: TRBD1 (6 bases). With 0 bases removed from V and 3 bases from J, the gap between germline ends came to 8 bases. CDR3 length: 14 amino acids. Germline V gene sequence: CDR1 MNHEY, CDR2 SVGAGI. The CDR3 here is CASSYSRQEETQYF. The CDR3 DNA reads as TGTGCCAGCAGTTACTCTCGACAGGAAGAGACCCAGTACTTC.

V is TRBV29-1 and J is TRBJ1-1; no definite D call. This CDR3 comprises 13 residues. V was trimmed by 4 bases and J by 0 bases, leaving 9 bases between them. The germline CDR1 and CDR2 sequences are SQVTM and ANQGSEA. CDR3 coding DNA: TGCAGCGTTGTCCCGCGGATGAACACTGAAGCTTTCTTT. Protein product: CSVVPRMNTEAFF.

The chain carries TRBV9 and TRBJ2-6, with D possibly matching TRBD2 (5 bases). V was pared by 1 base and J by 2 bases, with 7 bases between. The CDR3 totals 15 residues. CDR1 SGDLS and CDR2 YYNGEE come from the germline V gene. The CDR3 DNA sequence: TGTGCCAGCAGCGTAACGGGAACTGGGGCCAACGTCCTGACTTTC. It codes for CASSVTGTGANVLTF.

The V gene is TRBV19, the J gene TRBJ2-7; D call uncertain. Trimming took off 3 bases at V and 3 bases at J, with 12 bases between the two ends. Per the germline V gene, CDR1 is LNHDA and CDR2 is SQIVND (reference sequence). The CDR3 has 14 amino acids. The CDR3 nucleotides are TGTGCCAGTAGTATCGGCGGCAGAAACTACGAGCAGTACTTC. Translation: CASSIGGRNYEQYF.

This clone has only a few counts. This chain joins TRBV15 and TRBJ1-2; TRBD1 matches at 7 bases. The ends lost 4 bases at V and 5 bases at J; junction bases unmatched: 4. The CDR3 is 13 amino acids. CDR1 is LNHNV and CDR2 is YYDKDF in the germline V gene (reference sequence). The DNA for the CDR3 is TGTGCCACCAGCACCGACAGGGAATATGGCTACACCTTC. Encoded protein: CATSTDREYGYTF.

CDR3 loop: CSASSADSYEQYF. The CDR3, as DNA: TGCAGTGCTAGTAGCGCCGATTCCTACGAGCAGTACTTC. This chain connects TRBV20-1 to TRBJ2-7; tentative D call: TRBD2 (5 bases). This CDR3 is built from 13 residues. The germline V gene has CDR1 DFQATT and CDR2 SNEGSKA (reference sequence). V lost 3 bases to trimming and J lost 1 base, with 10 bases between them.

This chain uses TRBV19 with TRBJ2-3; no definite D call. The V gene's germline CDR1 is LNHDA and CDR2 SQIVND (reference sequence). The V end lost 2 bases, the J end lost 0 bases, and 9 bases lay between the germline ends. This CDR3 comprises 15 residues. CDR3 protein: CASSILGSSTDTQYF. CDR3 DNA: TGTGCCAGTAGTATACTTGGCTCTAGCACAGATACGCAGTATTTT.

The chain combines TRBV4-1 with TRBJ2-2; TRBD1 matches at 8 bases. Trimming took 7 bases from V and 0 from J; bases not matched to a gene: 4. This CDR3 contains 15 residues. Germline CDR1 reads MGHRA; CDR2 reads YSYEKL. The CDR3 DNA is TGCGCCAGCACCTCGACAGGGGCGAACACCGGGGAGCTGTTTTTT. Translated, it gives CASTSTGANTGELFF.

CDR3 bases: TGTGCCAGCAGCGTTTCAACAGGGGGGACCGGGGAGCTGTTTTTT. Translation gives CASSVSTGGTGELFF. This chain joins TRBV9 and TRBJ2-2; 8 nucleotides agree with TRBD1. With V trimmed by 2 bases and J by 5 bases, 5 bases remained unmatched. Germline CDR1 is SGDLS and CDR2 is YYNGEE. The CDR3 is made up of 15 amino acids.

The V call is TRBV2, the J call TRBJ2-3; D unclear. Germline lookup yields CDR1 SNHLY and CDR2 FYNNEI. This CDR3 contains 14 residues. Trimming stripped 6 bases from V and 0 bases from J, with 10 bases between. CDR3 region: CASRRAGSTDTQYF. The CDR3 nucleotides read TGTGCCAGCAGACGCGCAGGAAGCACAGATACGCAGTATTTT.

The chain employs TRBV5-1 and TRBJ2-1; D is uncertain. This CDR3 contains 15 residues. The V and J ends lost 1 base and 7 bases respectively, with 15 bases between them. The germline CDR1 and CDR2 sequences are SGHRS and YFSETQ. The CDR3 reads CASSLPRRVWNEQFF. CDR3 nucleotides: TGCGCCAGCAGCTTGCCTCGCCGGGTATGGAATGAGCAGTTCTTC.

The rearrangement joins TRBV28 to TRBJ2-7, with TRBD1 matching over 7 bases. The germline gives CDR1 MDHEN, CDR2 SYDVKM. V was pared by 10 bases and J by 2 bases, with 11 bases of the junction left unmatched. The CDR3 has 14 amino acids. The DNA of the CDR3 is TGTGCCACATCTGGGGGACAGCAACCCTACGAGCAGTACTTC. It specifies CATSGGQQPYEQYF.

J is TRBJ2-7 and V is TRBV18; TRBD2 is a possible D gene (5 bases). The CDR3 length is 16 residues. Deletions cut 3 bases from V and 0 bases from J, with 15 bases between. The germline V gene has CDR1 KGHSH and CDR2 LQKENI. The CDR3 spells CASSPFGLDNSYEQYF. The CDR3 coding sequence is TGTGCCAGCTCACCCTTCGGACTGGATAACTCCTACGAGCAGTACTTC.

The chain carries TRBV28 and TRBJ1-1, with D perhaps TRBD1 (5 bases). Trimming took 3 bases from V and 1 from J, leaving 6 bases between them. CDR3 length: 13 amino acids. The germline V gene has CDR1 MDHEN and CDR2 SYDVKM. For the CDR3, the DNA is TGTGCCAGCAGTTTGGGGCCGAACACTGAAGCTTTCTTT. This gives the protein CASSLGPNTEAFF.